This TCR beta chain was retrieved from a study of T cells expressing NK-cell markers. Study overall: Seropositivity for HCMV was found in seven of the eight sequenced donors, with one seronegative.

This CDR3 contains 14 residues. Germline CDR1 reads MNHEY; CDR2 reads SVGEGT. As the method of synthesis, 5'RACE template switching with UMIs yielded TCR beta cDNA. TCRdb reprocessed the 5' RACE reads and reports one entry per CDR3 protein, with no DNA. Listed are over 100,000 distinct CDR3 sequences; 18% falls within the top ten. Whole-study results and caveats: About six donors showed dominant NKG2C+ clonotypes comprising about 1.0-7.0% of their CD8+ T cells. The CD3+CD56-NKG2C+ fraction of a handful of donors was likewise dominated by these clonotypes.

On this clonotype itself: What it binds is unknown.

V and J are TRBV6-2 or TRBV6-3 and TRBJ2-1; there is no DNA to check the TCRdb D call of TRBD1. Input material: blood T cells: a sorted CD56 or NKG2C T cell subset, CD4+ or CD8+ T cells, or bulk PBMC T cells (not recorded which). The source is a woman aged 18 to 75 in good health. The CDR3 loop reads CASSWGPRYNEQFF.